The clone carrying this T cell receptor (beta chain) was detected a few times. Antigen unknown. This specimen comes from a study of shared clonotypes between healthy human individuals. General study results and limits: In a few donors, around 5.5% of naive CD4 clonotypes appeared in common. Rarefaction showed that sequencing of sorted subsets was incomplete (despite large depth).

It was CD45RO-negative cells, positively selected for CCR7, that made up naive CD8 cells, with terminally differentiated effector memory CD45RA+ cells excluded. The CDR3 contains 15 residues. Deletions cut 2 bases from V and 7 bases from J, with 15 bases between. Germline V gene data show CDR1 as SGHDT and CDR2 as YYEEEE. Produced via immunoSEQ multiplex PCR; TCRdb's table is partial and in-frame only. The sample consists of about 2 million clones, roughly 95% of them appearing once. This sequence was found in a man in his late teens or twenties in good health. The sample was naive CD8+ T cells sorted from blood. The V gene is TRBV5-6, the J gene TRBJ2-2; possible D gene TRBD1, 6 bases. The CDR3 DNA reads as TGTGCCAGCAGCTTATCGGACAGAGGAGACGGGGAGCTGTTTTTT. Protein: CASSLSDRGDGELFF.